This TCR beta chain was identified during a study of human T cells and chemical hapten exposure. Study outcomes and limitations: Counts of TCRs above 1 in 1000 frequency stayed unchanged with DPC sensitization.

Total RNA was extracted from unfractionated whole blood. The library attached unique molecular identifiers to individual cDNA molecules. A single record per CDR3 protein comes from TCRdb applying MiXCR to the 5' RACE reads. This table has 81,000 or so distinct CDR3 sequences, 7.7% appearing once. This CDR3 comprises 15 residues. Germline V gene lookup returns CDR1 MGHDK and CDR2 SYGVNS. Trimming cost V 2 bases and J 7 bases; bases outside gene matches: 2. Points on this clonotype: Its antigen is still unknown.

The V call is TRBV25-1, the J call TRBJ1-6; TRBD1 matches at 10 bases. This clonotype was sampled from a male donor in good health. CDR3 loop: CASSERTGGNSPLHF. CDR3 DNA: TGTGCCAGCAGTGAAAGGACAGGGGGAAATTCACCCCTCCACTTT.